Following are 14 T cell receptor beta chains from one sample sequenced in a study of CD8+ T cells in alopecia areata. Peripheral blood samples and lesional scalp punch biopsies were obtained from alopecia areata patients. Sequencing used cDNA as its template, made by extracting RNA and reverse transcribing it. Clones were read by immunoSEQ multiplex PCR, and TCRdb kept only the in-frame ones, dropping some. The table has 20,000 or so clones, under 75% seen once; the top ten hold around 5.8%. The sample was skin, taken at week 0. The receptors derive from a human donor with alopecia areata.

As for this clone: The junction departs from the called germline gene at one end, perhaps through a read error. The chain joins TRBV5-4 to TRBJ2-2; D is ambiguous. Germline V gives CDR1 SGHNT, CDR2 YYREEE (reference sequence). The CDR3 totals 16 residues. In DNA form, the CDR3 reads TGCGCCAGCAGCCAAGATGGTCAAGGGTTGAGCGGGGAGCTGTTTTTT. This sequence encodes CASSQDGQGLSGELFF. Based on the CDR3 plus reference TRBV5-4 and TRBJ2-2, the full variable domain is ETGVTQSPTHLIKTRGQQVTLRCSSQSGHNTVSWYQQALGQGPQFIFQYYREEENGRGNFPPRFSGLQFPNYSSELNVNALELDDSALYLCASSQDGQGLSGELFFGEGSRLTVL.

The chain combines TRBV27 with TRBJ1-1, with D perhaps TRBD1 (5 bases). V dropped 2 bases and J dropped 4 bases, with 11 bases sitting between them. In germline, CDR1 is MNHEY, CDR2 SMNVEV (reference sequence). The CDR3 sequence is 14 residues long. The CDR3 reads CASSLGGRSTEAFF. CDR3 nucleotide sequence: TGTGCCAGCAGTTTAGGGGGAAGGAGCACTGAAGCTTTCTTT.

This sequence joins TRBV6-5 and TRBJ2-5; D is perhaps TRBD2 (7 bases). The V end was cut by 2 bases, the J end by 5 bases, with 18 bases between. The CDR3 covers 16 residues. Per germline, CDR1 MNHEY and CDR2 SVGAGI. CDR3 protein: CASSYLGGAYGETQYF. The DNA of the CDR3 is TGTGCCAGCAGTTACCTGGGGGGGGCCTACGGGGAGACCCAGTACTTC.

The chain carries TRBV13 and TRBJ2-7; D gene unclear. V was shortened by 3 bases and J by 0 bases, with 9 bases between the two germline ends. Germline values: CDR1 PRHDT, CDR2 FYEKMQ (reference sequence). The CDR3 runs to 14 residues. The CDR3 DNA sequence: TGTGCCAGCAGCTTGGGTCGGCCCTCCTACGAGCAGTACTTC. This codes for CASSLGRPSYEQYF.

A note on this clone: A clone one base away is much larger, so this may be a read error. The V and J genes are TRBV7-9 and TRBJ2-3; D unresolved. The CDR3 extends over 12 amino acids. Germline V gene lookup returns CDR1 SEHNR and CDR2 FQNEAQ (reference sequence). CDR3 DNA: TGTGCCAGCAGCCAAAGCAGAGATACGCAGTATTTT. As protein: CASSQSRDTQYF.

This clone is a singleton in its sample. The rearrangement links TRBV27 to TRBJ2-7; no clear D. This CDR3 has 15 residues. Between the trimmed V and J ends, which lost 2 bases and 1 base, there was a span of 12 bases. The germline CDR1 and CDR2 sequences are MNHEY and SMNVEV (reference sequence). The CDR3 sequence: CASSLEATASYEQYF. The CDR3 region has the DNA TGTGCCAGCAGTTTAGAGGCGACGGCTTCCTACGAGCAGTACTTC.

This clone occurred a few times. The DNA of the CDR3 is TGTGCCAGCAGTCTCCGGAGCGGATCTGAAGCTTTCTTT. Protein: CASSLRSGSEAFF. The chain joins TRBV27 to TRBJ1-1, with unresolved D. Germline V gene data show CDR1 as MNHEY and CDR2 as SMNVEV (reference sequence). V gave up 5 bases and J gave up 6 bases, with 13 bases separating them. This CDR3 has 13 amino acids.

This chain links TRBV7-9 with TRBJ1-1, with D unresolved. The CDR3 contains 13 residues. Trimming left V 1 base short and J 10 bases short, with 13 bases between. The germline V gene has CDR1 SEHNR and CDR2 FQNEAQ (reference sequence). The chain's CDR3 is CASSLDGAWGAFF. The DNA for the CDR3 is TGTGCCAGCAGCTTAGATGGTGCCTGGGGAGCTTTCTTT.

The rearrangement uses TRBV9 and TRBJ2-5, with TRBD2 matching 10 bases. CDR3 size: 15 residues. CDR1 is SGDLS, CDR2 YYNGEE, per germline. With 3 bases clipped from V and 5 bases from J, the junction kept 7 bases outside the gene matches. The CDR3 region has the DNA TGTGCCAGCAGCGATTTAGCGGGGGGCCGGGAGACCCAGTACTTC. Translation: CASSDLAGGRETQYF.

The V call is TRBV2, the J call TRBJ2-2, with a tentative D call TRBD2 (5 bases). Germline V gene lookup returns CDR1 SNHLY and CDR2 FYNNEI. V was pared by 2 bases and J by 4 bases, with 8 bases between. The CDR3 runs 14 residues. The CDR3 sequence is CASSETGSTGELFF. CDR3 nucleotides: TGTGCCAGCAGTGAAACGGGGAGCACCGGGGAGCTGTTTTTT.

This chain connects TRBV6-6 to TRBJ2-7, with TRBD1 matching 9 bases. Unmatched junction bases numbered 8, after V lost 10 bases and J lost 1 base. CDR1 is MNHNY, CDR2 SVGAGI, per germline (reference sequence). There are 14 residues in the CDR3. This CDR3 reads CAIKRQGGSYEQYF. CDR3 coding DNA: TGTGCCATCAAGAGACAGGGGGGATCCTACGAGCAGTACTTC.

As for this clone: Other nucleotide sequences in the sample specify the same CDR3. The chain employs TRBV9 and TRBJ2-2; TRBD2 is a possible D gene (6 bases). Per the germline V gene, CDR1 is SGDLS and CDR2 is YYNGEE. Trimming pared 2 bases from V and 1 base from J, leaving 9 bases between. CDR3 length: 15 residues. Written as DNA, the CDR3 is TGTGCCAGCAGCGTTAGCGGAGGGAACACCGGGGAGCTGTTTTTT. It is translated as CASSVSGGNTGELFF.

In its sample, this clone was seen a few times. This chain links TRBV2 with TRBJ2-7; 10 bases are a match to TRBD1. V was pared by 7 bases and J by 2 bases, with 11 bases of the junction left unmatched. The CDR3 has 16 amino acids. Germline CDR1 and CDR2: SNHLY and FYNNEI. CDR3 coding DNA: TGTGCCAGCATGGGGTACGGGACAGGGGAAGCCTACGAGCAGTACTTC. Encoded protein: CASMGYGTGEAYEQYF.

The chain employs TRBV19 and TRBJ1-5; D remains unclear. Germline assignment: CDR1 LNHDA and CDR2 SQIVND (reference sequence). This CDR3 region has 13 residues. Trimming pared 8 bases from V and 3 bases from J, leaving 11 bases between. CDR3 region: CASSPGINQPQHF. CDR3 DNA: TGTGCCAGTTCACCGGGAATCAATCAGCCCCAGCATTTT. Variable domain in full (rest from reference TRBV19 and TRBJ1-5): DGGITQSPKYLFRKEGQNVTLSCEQNLNHDAMYWYRQDPGQGLRLIYYSQIVNDFQKGDIAEGYSVSREKKESFPLTVTSAQKNPTAFYLCASSPGINQPQHFGDGTRLSIL.